The present entry profiles one T cell receptor beta chain with its context. Its antigen remains unknown. The data were obtained in a study of cytomegalovirus exposure and HLA in healthy donors. The PCR had 60 Vbeta and 13 Jbeta primers. Some clones are missing from TCRdb's copy, which holds only in-frame ones; the method was immunoSEQ multiplex PCR. Of some 180,000 clones listed, more than 75% are singletons. The V end lost 2 bases, the J end lost 12 bases, and 10 bases lay between the germline ends. Germline V lookup: CDR1 SGHTA, CDR2 FQGNSA. This CDR3 contains 12 residues. Notes on the study in general: Many donors carried some public TCRs, although rarity characterized most TCR sequences.

The receptor comes from a girl in the first two years of life in good health and CMV-seronegative. The sequencing input was PBMCs. This rearrangement joins TRBV7-2 to TRBJ1-4; a weak D match, TRBD1 (5 bases). CDR3 DNA sequence: TGTGCCAGCAGCTTAAGAACCAGGGAACTGTTTTTT. As protein: CASSLRTRELFF.